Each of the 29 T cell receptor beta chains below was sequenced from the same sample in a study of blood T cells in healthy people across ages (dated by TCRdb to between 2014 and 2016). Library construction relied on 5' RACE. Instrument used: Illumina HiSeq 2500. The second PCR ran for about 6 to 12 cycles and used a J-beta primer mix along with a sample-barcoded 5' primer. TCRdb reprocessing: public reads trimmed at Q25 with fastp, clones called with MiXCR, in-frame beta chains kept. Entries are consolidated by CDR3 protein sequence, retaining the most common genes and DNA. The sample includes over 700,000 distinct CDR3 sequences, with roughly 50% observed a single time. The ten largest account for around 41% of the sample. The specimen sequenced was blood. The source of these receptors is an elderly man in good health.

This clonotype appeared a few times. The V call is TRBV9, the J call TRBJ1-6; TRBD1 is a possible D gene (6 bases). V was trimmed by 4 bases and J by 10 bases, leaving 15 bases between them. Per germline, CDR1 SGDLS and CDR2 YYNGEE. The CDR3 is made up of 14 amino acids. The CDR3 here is CASSSTGLGSPLHF. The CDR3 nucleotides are TGTGCCAGCAGCTCTACAGGGCTGGGGTCACCCCTCCACTTT.

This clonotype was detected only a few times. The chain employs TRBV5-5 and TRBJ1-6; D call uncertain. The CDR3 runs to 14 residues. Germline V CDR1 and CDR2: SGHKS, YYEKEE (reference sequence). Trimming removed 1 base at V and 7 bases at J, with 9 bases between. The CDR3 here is CASSLMVENSPLHF. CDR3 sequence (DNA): TGTGCCAGCAGCTTGATGGTCGAAAATTCACCCCTCCACTTT.

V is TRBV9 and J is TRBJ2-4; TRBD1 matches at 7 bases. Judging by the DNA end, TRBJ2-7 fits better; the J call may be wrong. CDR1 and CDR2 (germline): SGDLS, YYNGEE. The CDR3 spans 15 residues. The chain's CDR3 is CASSPTQGDSYEQYF. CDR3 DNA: TGTGCCAGCAGCCCAACCCAGGGGGACTCCTACGAGCAGTACTTC.

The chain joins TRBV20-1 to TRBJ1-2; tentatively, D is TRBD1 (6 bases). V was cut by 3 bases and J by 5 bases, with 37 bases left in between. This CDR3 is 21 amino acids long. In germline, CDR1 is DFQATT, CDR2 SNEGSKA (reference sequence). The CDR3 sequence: CSASQPGTSGPYTRGGYGYTF. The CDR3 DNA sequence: TGCAGTGCTAGTCAGCCCGGGACTAGCGGCCCCTACACTAGGGGGGGTTATGGCTACACCTTC.

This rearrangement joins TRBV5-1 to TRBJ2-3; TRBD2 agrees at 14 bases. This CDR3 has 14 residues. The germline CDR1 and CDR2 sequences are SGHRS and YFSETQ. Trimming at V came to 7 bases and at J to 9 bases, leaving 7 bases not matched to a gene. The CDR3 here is CASSGTSGSRTQYF. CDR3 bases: TGCGCCAGCTCCGGGACTAGCGGGAGTAGAACGCAGTATTTT.

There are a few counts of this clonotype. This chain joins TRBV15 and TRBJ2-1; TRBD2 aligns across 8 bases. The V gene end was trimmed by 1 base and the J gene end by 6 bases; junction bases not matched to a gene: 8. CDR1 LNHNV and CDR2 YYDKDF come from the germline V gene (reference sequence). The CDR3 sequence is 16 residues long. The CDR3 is CATSRGLAIGVNEQFF. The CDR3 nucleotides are TGTGCCACCAGCAGAGGACTAGCGATCGGTGTCAATGAGCAGTTCTTC.

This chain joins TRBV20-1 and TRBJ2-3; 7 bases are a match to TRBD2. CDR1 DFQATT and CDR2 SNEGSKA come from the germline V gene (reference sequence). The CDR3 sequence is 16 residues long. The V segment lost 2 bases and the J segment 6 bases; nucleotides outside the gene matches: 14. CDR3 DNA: TGCAGTGCTAGAATGGGTCTAGCGGAGAGGTTGGATACGCAGTATTTT. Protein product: CSARMGLAERLDTQYF.

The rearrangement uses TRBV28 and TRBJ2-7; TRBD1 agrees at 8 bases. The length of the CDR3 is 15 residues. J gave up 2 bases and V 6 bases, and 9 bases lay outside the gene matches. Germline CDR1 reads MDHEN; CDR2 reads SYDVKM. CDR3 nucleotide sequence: TGTGCCAGCAGCCCCTTAGGGACAGGCCCCTACGAGCAGTACTTC. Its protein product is CASSPLGTGPYEQYF.

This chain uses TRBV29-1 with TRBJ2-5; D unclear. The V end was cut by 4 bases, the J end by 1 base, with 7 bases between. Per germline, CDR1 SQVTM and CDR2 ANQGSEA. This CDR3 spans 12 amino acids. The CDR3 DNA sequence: TGCAGCGTTGGATCTCCCCAAGAGACCCAGTACTTC. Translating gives CSVGSPQETQYF.

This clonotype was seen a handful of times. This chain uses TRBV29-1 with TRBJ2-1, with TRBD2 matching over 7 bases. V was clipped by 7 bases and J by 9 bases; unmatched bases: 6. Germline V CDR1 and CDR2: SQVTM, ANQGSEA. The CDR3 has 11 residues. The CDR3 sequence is CSAPRGGEQFF. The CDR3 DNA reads TGCAGCGCCCCCCGCGGGGGTGAGCAGTTCTTC.

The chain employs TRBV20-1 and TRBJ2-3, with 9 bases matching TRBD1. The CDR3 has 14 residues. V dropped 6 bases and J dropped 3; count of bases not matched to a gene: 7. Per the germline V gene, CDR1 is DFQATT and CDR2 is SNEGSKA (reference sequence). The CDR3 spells CSARTGEWTDTQYF. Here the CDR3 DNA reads TGCAGTGCCAGGACAGGGGAGTGGACAGATACGCAGTATTTT.

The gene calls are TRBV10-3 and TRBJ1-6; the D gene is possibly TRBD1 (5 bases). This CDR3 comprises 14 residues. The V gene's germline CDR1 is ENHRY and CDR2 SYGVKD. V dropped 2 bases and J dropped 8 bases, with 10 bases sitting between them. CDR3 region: CAISETQGHSPLHF. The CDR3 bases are TGTGCCATCAGTGAGACCCAGGGTCATTCACCCCTCCACTTT.

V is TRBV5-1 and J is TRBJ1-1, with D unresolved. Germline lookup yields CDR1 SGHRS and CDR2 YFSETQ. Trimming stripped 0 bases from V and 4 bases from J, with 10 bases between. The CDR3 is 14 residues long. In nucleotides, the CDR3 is TGCGCCAGCAGCTTGGAGGTTATGGGCACTGAAGCTTTCTTT. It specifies CASSLEVMGTEAFF. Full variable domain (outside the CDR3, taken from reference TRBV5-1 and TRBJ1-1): KAGVTQTPRYLIKTRGQQVTLSCSPISGHRSVSWYQQTPGQGLQFLFEYFSETQRNKGNFPGRFSGRQFSNSRSEMNVSTLELGDSALYLCASSLEVMGTEAFFGQGTRLTVV.

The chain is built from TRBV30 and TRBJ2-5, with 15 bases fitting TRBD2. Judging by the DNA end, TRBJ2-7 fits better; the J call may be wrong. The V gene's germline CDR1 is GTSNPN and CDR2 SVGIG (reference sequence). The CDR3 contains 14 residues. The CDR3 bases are TGTGCCTGGAGTATGGGACTAGCGGGAGGCGAGCAGTACTTC. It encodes CAWSMGLAGGEQYF.

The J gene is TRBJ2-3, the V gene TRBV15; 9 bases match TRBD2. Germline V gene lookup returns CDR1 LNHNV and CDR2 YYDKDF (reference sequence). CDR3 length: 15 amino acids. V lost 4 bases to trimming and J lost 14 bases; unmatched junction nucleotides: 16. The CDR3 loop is CATSKRGLANRGAYF. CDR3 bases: TGTGCCACCAGCAAACGGGGACTAGCTAACAGAGGCGCGTATTTT.

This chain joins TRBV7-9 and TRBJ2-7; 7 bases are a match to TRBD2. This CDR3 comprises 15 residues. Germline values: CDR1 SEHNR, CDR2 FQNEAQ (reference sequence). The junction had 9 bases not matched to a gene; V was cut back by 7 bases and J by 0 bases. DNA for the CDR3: TGTGCCAGCACCCAAGCGGGACCTGCCTCCTACGAGCAGTACTTC. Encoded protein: CASTQAGPASYEQYF.

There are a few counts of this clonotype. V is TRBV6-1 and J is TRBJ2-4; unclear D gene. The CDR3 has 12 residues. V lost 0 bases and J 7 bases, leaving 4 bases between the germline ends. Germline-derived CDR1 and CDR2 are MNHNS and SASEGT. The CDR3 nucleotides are TGTGCCAGCAGTGAAGCGCTCAACATTCAGTACTTC. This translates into CASSEALNIQYF.

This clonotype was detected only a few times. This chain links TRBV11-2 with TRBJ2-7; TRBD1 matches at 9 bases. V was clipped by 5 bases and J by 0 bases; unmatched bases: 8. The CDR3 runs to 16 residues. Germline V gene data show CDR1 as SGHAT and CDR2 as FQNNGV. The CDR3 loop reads CASSRSTGGGSYEQYF. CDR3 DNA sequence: TGTGCCAGCAGCCGCTCGACAGGGGGTGGCTCCTACGAGCAGTACTTC.

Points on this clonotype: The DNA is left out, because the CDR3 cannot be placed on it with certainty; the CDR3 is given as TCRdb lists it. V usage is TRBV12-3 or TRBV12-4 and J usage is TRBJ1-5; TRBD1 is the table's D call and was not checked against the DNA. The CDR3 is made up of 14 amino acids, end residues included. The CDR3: CASILGGLGQPQHF.

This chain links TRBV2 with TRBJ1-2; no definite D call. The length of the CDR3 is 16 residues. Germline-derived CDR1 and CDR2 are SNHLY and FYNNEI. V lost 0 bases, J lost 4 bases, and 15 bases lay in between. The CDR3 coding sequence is TGTGCCAGCAGTGAAGCGAGAGGGCTGTCAGGCTATGGCTACACCTTC. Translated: CASSEARGLSGYGYTF.

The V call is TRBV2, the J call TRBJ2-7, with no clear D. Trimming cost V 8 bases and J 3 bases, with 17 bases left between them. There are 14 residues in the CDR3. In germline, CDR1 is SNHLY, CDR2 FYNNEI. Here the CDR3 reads CASAPGVGYYEQYF. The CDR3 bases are TGTGCCAGCGCACCGGGCGTAGGGTACTACGAGCAGTACTTC.

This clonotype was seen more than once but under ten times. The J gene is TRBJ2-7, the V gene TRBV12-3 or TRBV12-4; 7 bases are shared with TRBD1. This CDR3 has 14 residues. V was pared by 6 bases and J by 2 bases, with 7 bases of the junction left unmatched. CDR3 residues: CASSYQTGAYEQYF. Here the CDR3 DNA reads TGTGCCAGCAGCTACCAAACAGGGGCCTACGAGCAGTACTTC.

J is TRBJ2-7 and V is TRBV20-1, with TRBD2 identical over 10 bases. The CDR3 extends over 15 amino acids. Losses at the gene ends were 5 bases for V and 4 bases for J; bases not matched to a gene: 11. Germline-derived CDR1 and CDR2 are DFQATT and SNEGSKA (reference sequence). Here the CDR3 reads CSAPNPGTSVYEQYF. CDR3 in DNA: TGCAGTGCTCCTAACCCCGGGACTAGCGTATACGAGCAGTACTTC.

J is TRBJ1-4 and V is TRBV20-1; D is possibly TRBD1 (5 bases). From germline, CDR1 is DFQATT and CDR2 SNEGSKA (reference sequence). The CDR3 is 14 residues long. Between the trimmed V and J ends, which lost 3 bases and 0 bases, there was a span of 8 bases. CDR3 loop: CSARQGATNEKLFF. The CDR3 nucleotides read TGCAGTGCTAGGCAGGGCGCAACTAATGAAAAACTGTTTTTT.

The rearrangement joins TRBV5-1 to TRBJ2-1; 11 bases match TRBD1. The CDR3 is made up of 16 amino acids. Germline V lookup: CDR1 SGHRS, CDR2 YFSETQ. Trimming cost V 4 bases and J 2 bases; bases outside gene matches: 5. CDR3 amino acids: CASSLGTGGAYNEQFF. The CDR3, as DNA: TGCGCCAGCAGCCTAGGGACAGGGGGTGCCTACAATGAGCAGTTCTTC.

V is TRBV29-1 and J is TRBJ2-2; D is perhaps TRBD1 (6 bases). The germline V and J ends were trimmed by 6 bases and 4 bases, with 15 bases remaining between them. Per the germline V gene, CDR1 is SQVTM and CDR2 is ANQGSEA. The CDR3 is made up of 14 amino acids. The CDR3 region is CSVTGRRGTGELFF. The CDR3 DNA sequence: TGCAGCGTAACAGGGAGACGGGGCACCGGGGAGCTGTTTTTT.

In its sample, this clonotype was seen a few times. Here the CDR3 DNA reads TGTGCCAGCAGCCCTCGACTAGCGGCAGTGGACAGATACGCGTATTTT. Residues: CASSPRLAAVDRYAYF. This sequence joins TRBV12-3 or TRBV12-4 and TRBJ2-3; 9 positions match TRBD2. V shed 6 bases and J 14 bases; nucleotides not matched to a gene: 21. This CDR3 spans 16 amino acids.

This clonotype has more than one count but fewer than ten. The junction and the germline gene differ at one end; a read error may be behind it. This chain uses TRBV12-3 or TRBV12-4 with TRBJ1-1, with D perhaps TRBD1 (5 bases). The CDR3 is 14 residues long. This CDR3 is CASSQGRQNAEAFF. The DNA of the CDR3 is TGTGCCAGCAGTCAGGGACGGCAGAACGCTGAAGCTTTCTTT.

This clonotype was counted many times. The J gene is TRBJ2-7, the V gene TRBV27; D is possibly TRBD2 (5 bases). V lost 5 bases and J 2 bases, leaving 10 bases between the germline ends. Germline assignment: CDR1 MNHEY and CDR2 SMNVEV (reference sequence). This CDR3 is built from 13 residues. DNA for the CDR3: TGTGCCAGCAGTCCTCGGGGAACCTACGAGCAGTACTTC. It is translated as CASSPRGTYEQYF.